Listed below are T cell receptor beta chains from one sample, sequenced in a study of shared clonotypes between healthy human individuals. This table comes from immunoSEQ multiplex PCR, and its TCRdb copy is limited to in-frame clones, with some not included. The repertoire consists of about 640,000 clones, with about two thirds occurring once and the leading ten covering approximately 2%. Sequencing was performed on memory CD4+ T cells sorted from blood. The receptor source for this set is a woman in her 30s in good health. CDR3s include the opening cysteine and the closing phenylalanine or tryptophan. The D gene is left open where the match is weak.

TRBD2,TRBJ2-2,TRBV29-1,CSVDSGSRTGELFF
TRBD2,TRBJ2-5,TRBV6-6,CASTPSRLAGVETQYF
NA,TRBJ2-3,TRBV5-1,CASSLATISTDTQYF
NA,TRBJ2-2,TRBV29-1,CSVYNTGELFF
NA,TRBJ2-1,TRBV11-2,CASSLLDEQFF
TRBD2,TRBJ2-1,TRBV10-1,CASSRLAGEDEQFF
TRBD2,TRBJ2-2,TRBV19,CATRLAGGPNTGELFF
NA,TRBJ2-7,TRBV28,CASSPRAGLYEQYF
TRBD2,TRBJ2-1,TRBV5-4,CASSIPTGGSYNEQFF
TRBD1,TRBJ2-5,TRBV19,CASSRTWTGLETQYF
TRBD1,TRBJ1-1,TRBV7-7,CASSRPTGVTEAFF
NA,TRBJ2-3,TRBV9,CASSVGVGTDTQYF
NA,TRBJ1-1,TRBV27,CASTYSPGSTEAFF
NA,TRBJ2-5,TRBV28,CASSGATTQETQYF
TRBD1,TRBJ2-7,TRBV14,CASSLRTGQTYEQYF
TRBD1,TRBJ1-3,TRBV11-2,CASSSGTGNGRNTIYF
TRBD2,TRBJ2-3,TRBV6-6,CASRGTITDTQYF
NA,TRBJ1-5,TRBV4-1,CASSQGFNQPQHF
NA,TRBJ2-4,TRBV11-2,CASSLSGAAKNIQYF
NA,TRBJ2-7,TRBV11-2,CASSSAELARREQYF
TRBD2,TRBJ2-3,TRBV10-3,CAIRTGLAGEGDTQYF
TRBD1,TRBJ2-5,TRBV25-1,CASTGTGEETQYF
NA,TRBJ1-1,TRBV6-1,CATYTEKNTEAFF
NA,TRBJ2-3,TRBV25-1,CASSSGGGTDTQYF
TRBD1,TRBJ1-2,TRBV5-1,CASSFFFLTGVNYGYTF
NA,TRBJ2-4,TRBV29-1,CSAPDLAKNIQYF
TRBD2,TRBJ2-1,TRBV29-1,CSVQRGTSGNNEQFF
NA,TRBJ1-1,TRBV7-3,CASSFGRNTEAFF
NA,TRBJ2-2,TRBV5-1,CASSSGTDTGELFF
TRBD1,TRBJ1-2,TRBV7-2,CASSTRMGQGNYGYTF
NA,TRBJ1-5,TRBV19,CASRSGSGQPQHF
NA,TRBJ1-1,TRBV5-4,CASQETTNTEAFF
TRBD1,TRBJ1-3,TRBV5-6,CASSPDRGSSGNTIYF
TRBD2,TRBJ2-5,TRBV19,CASSPRHSGSFGKETQYF
NA,TRBJ1-5,TRBV19,CASSIAGGGNQPQHF
NA,TRBJ1-1,TRBV5-6,CASSLVWAGSTEAFF
NA,TRBJ2-5,TRBV2,CASSEGGGRHETQYF
NA,TRBJ2-7,TRBV10-3,CAISDGSSYEQYF
TRBD2,TRBJ2-7,TRBV7-2,CASSLEAVSGGGQYF
NA,TRBJ2-1,TRBV6-5,CASSTGRLMNEQFF
NA,TRBJ1-2,TRBV19,CASSIARDRGYTF
NA,TRBJ2-3,TRBV4-1,CASSQRPDRYTDTQYF
NA,TRBJ1-5,TRBV19,CAIGAKNQPQHF
NA,TRBJ1-1,TRBV7-8,CASSLALGVMNTEAFF
NA,TRBJ2-2,TRBV18,CASSPSSGNTGELFF